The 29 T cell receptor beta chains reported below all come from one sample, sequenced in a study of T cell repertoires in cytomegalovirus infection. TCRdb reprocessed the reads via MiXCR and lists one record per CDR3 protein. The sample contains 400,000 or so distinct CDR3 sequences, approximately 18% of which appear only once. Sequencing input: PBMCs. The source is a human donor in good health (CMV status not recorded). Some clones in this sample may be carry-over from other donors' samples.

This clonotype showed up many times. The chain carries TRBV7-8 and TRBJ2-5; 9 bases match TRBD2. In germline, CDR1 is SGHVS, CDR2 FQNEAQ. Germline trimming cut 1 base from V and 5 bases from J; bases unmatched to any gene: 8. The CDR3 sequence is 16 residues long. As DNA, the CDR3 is TGTGCCAGCAGCTTAGAGGCGGGAGGGCCGGGGGAGACCCAGTACTTC. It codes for CASSLEAGGPGETQYF.

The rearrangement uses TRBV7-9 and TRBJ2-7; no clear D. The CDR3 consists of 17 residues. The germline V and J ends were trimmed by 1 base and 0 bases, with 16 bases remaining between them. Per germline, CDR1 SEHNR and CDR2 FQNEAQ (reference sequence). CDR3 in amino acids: CASSLGSPGAASYEQYF. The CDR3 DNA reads TGTGCCAGCAGCTTAGGATCTCCGGGTGCTGCCTCCTACGAGCAGTACTTC.

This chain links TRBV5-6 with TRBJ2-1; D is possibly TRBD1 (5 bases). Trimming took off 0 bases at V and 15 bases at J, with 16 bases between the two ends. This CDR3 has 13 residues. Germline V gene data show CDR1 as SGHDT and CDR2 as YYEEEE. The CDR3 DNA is TGTGCCAGCAGCTTGGCTCTAAGGGGATATTGGTTCTTC. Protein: CASSLALRGYWFF.

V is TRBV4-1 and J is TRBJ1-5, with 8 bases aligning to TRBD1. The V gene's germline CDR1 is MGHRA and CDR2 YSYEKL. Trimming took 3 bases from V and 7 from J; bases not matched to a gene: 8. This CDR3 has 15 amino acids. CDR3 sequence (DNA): TGCGCCAGCAGCCACACGACAGGGGTTGGGCAGCCCCAGCATTTT. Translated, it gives CASSHTTGVGQPQHF.

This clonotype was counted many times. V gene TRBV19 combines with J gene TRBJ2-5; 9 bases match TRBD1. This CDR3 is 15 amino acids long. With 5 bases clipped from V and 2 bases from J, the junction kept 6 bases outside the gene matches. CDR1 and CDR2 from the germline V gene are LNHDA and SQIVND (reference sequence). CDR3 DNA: TGTGCCAGTAGTTTCTGGACAGGGGTACAAGAGACCCAGTACTTC. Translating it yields CASSFWTGVQETQYF.

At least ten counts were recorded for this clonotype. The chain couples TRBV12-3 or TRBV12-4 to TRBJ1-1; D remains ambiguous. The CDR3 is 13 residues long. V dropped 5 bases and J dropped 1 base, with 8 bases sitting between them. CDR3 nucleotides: TGTGCCAGCAGTCAGGAGCGGAACACTGAAGCTTTCTTT. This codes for CASSQERNTEAFF.

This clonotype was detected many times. CDR3 residues: CASSTQPLAAGDTQYF. In nucleotides, the CDR3 is TGTGCCAGCAGCACCCAGCCTCTAGCGGCGGGAGATACGCAGTATTTT. The rearrangement uses TRBV7-9 and TRBJ2-3; 7 nucleotides match TRBD2. The V gene end was trimmed by 5 bases and the J gene end by 5 bases; junction bases not matched to a gene: 13. The CDR3 is 16 residues long. Germline values: CDR1 SEHNR, CDR2 FQNEAQ (reference sequence). The whole variable domain, filled in from reference TRBV7-9 and TRBJ2-3, reads DTGVSQNPRHKITKRGQNVTFRCDPISEHNRLYWYRQTLGQGPEFLTYFQNEAQLEKSRLLSDRFSAERPKGSFSTLEIQRTEQGDSAMYLCASSTQPLAAGDTQYFGPGTRLTVL.

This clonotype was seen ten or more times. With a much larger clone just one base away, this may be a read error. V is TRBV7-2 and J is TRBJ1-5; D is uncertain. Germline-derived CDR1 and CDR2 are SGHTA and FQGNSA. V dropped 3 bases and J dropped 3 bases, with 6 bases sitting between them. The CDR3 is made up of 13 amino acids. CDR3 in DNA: TGTGCCAGCAGCTTTAACAACAATCAGCCCCAGCATTTT. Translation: CASSFNNNQPQHF.

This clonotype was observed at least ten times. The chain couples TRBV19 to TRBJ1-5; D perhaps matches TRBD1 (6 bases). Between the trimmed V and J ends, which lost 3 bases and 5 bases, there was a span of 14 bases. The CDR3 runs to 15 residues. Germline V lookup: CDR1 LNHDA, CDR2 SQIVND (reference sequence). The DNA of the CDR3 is TGTGCCAGTAGTATCTTTCGGGACAAGTATCAGCCCCAGCATTTT. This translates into CASSIFRDKYQPQHF.

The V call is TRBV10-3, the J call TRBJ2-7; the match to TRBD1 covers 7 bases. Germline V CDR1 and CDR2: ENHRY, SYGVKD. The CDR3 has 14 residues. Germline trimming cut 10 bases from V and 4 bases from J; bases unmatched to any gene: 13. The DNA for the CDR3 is TGTGCCAGCACAGAACAGGGGTGGGGGTACGAGCAGTACTTC. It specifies CASTEQGWGYEQYF.

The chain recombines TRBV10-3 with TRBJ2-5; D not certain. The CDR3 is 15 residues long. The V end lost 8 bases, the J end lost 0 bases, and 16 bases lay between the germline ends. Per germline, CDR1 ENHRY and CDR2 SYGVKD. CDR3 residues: CAIQLGRSYQETQYF. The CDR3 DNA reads TGTGCCATCCAGCTAGGACGATCGTACCAAGAGACCCAGTACTTC.

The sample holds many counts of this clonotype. The CDR3 coding sequence is TGTGCCAGCAGATGGACCCCTTGGGACCTCGGGGCCCAGTACTTC. As protein: CASRWTPWDLGAQYF. This chain uses TRBV7-2 with TRBJ2-5; D may be TRBD1 or TRBD2 (5 bases each). There are 15 residues in the CDR3. With 6 bases removed from V and 9 bases from J, the gap between germline ends came to 23 bases. Per germline, CDR1 SGHTA and CDR2 FQGNSA.

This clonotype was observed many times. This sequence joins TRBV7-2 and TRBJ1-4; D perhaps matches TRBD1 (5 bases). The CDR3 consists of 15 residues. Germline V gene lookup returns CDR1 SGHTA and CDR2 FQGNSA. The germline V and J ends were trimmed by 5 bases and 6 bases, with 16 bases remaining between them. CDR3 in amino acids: CASSPSGGGYEKLFF. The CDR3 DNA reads TGTGCCAGCAGCCCCTCGGGCGGGGGGTATGAAAAACTGTTTTTT. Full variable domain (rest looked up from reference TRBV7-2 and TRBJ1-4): GAGVSQSPSNKVTEKGKDVELRCDPISGHTALYWYRQSLGQGLEFLIYFQGNSAPDKSGLPSDRFSAERTGGSVSTLTIQRTQQEDSAVYLCASSPSGGGYEKLFFGSGTQLSVL.

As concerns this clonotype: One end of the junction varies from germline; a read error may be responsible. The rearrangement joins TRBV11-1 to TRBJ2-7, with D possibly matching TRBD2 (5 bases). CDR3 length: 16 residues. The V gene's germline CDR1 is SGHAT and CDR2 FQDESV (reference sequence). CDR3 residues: CASSLEAGRGTYELYF. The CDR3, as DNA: TGTGCCAGCAGCTTAGAGGCGGGCCGAGGCACCTACGAGCTGTACTTC.

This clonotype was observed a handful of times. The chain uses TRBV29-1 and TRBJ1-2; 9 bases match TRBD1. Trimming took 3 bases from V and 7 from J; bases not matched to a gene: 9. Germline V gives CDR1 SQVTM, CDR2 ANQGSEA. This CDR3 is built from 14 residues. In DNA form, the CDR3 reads TGCAGCGTTGAGGGGACAGGGCGGTATGGTGGCTACACCTTC. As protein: CSVEGTGRYGGYTF.

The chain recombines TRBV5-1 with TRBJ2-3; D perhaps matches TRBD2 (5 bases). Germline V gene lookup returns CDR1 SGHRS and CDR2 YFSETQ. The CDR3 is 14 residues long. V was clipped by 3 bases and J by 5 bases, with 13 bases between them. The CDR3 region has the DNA TGCGCCAGCAGCTCCCCTGAGGGCGGAGATACGCAGTATTTT. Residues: CASSSPEGGDTQYF.

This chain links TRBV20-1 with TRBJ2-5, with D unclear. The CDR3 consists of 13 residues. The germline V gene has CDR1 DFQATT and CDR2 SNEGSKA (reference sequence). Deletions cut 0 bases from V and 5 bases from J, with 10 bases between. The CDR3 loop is CSARETGAETQYF. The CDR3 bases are TGCAGTGCTAGAGAGACCGGAGCGGAGACCCAGTACTTC.

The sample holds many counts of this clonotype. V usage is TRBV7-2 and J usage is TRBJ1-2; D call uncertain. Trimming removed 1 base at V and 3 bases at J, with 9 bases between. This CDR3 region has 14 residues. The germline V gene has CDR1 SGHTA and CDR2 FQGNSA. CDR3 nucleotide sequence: TGTGCCAGCAGCTTAGGGGCGCAGTACTATGGCTACACCTTC. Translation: CASSLGAQYYGYTF.

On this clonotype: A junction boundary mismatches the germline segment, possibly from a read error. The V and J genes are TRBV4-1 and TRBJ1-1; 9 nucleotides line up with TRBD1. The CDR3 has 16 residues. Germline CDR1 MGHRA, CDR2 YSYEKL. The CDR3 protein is CTSSHGTGFSDTEAFF. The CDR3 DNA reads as TGCACCAGCAGCCACGGGACAGGGTTCTCGGACACTGAAGCTTTCTTT.

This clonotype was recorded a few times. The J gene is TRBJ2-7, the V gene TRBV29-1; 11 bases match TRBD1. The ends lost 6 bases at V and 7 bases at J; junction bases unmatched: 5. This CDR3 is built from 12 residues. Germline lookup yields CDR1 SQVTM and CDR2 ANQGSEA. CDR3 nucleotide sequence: TGCAGCGTGGACAGGGGGCGCGGAGAGCAGTACTTC. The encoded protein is CSVDRGRGEQYF.

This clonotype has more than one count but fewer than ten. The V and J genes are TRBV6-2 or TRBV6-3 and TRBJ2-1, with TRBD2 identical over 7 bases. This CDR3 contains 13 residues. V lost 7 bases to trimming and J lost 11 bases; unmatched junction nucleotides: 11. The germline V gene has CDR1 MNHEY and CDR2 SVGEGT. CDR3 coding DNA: TGTGCCAGCACTAACCGGGAGGCCCGGCAGCAGTTCTTC. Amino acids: CASTNREARQQFF.

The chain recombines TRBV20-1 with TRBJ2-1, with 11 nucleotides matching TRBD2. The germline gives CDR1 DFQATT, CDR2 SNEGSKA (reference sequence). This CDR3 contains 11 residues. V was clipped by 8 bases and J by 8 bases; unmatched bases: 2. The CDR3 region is CSRLAGYEQFF. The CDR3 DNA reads TGCAGTAGACTAGCGGGGTATGAGCAGTTCTTC.

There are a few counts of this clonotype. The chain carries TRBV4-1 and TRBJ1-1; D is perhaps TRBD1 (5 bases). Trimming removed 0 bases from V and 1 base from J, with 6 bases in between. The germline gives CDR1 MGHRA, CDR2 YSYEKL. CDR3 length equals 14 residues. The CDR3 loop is CASSQDGTNTEAFF. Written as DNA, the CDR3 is TGCGCCAGCAGCCAAGATGGGACGAACACTGAAGCTTTCTTT.

The CDR3 sequence is CATTRETGKAIQYF. The DNA of the CDR3 is TGTGCCACCACCCGCGAAACAGGGAAAGCGATTCAGTACTTC. The J gene is TRBJ2-4, the V gene TRBV2, with a weak D call TRBD1 (6 bases). The germline V gene has CDR1 SNHLY and CDR2 FYNNEI. With 10 bases removed from V and 10 bases from J, the gap between germline ends came to 23 bases. The CDR3 extends over 14 amino acids. Looking up the rest from reference TRBV2 and TRBJ2-4 gives the full variable domain: EPEVTQTPSHQVTQMGQEVILRCVPISNHLYFYWYRQILGQKVEFLVSFYNNEISEKSEIFDDQFSVERPDGSNFTLKIRSTKLEDSAMYFCATTRETGKAIQYFGAGTRLSVL.

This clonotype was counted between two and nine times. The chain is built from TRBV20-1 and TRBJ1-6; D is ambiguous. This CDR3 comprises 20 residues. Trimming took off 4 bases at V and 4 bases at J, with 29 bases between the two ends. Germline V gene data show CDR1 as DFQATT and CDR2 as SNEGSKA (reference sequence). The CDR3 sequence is CSANPNIGALRARYNSPLHF. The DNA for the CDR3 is TGCAGTGCTAACCCTAACATCGGAGCACTTAGGGCCCGATATAATTCACCCCTCCACTTT.

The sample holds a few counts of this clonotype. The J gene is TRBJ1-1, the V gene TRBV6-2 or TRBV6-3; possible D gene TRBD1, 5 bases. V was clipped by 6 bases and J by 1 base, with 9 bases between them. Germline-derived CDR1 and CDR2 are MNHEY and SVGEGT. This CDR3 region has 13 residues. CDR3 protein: CASREGWNTEAFF. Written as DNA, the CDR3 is TGTGCCAGCAGAGAGGGGTGGAACACTGAAGCTTTCTTT.

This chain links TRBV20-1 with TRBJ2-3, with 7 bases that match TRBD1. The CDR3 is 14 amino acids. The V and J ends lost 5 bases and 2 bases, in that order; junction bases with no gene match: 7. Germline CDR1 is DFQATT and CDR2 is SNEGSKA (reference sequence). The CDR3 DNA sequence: TGCAGTGCTCATGGGGGACAGACCACAGATACGCAGTATTTT. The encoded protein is CSAHGGQTTDTQYF.

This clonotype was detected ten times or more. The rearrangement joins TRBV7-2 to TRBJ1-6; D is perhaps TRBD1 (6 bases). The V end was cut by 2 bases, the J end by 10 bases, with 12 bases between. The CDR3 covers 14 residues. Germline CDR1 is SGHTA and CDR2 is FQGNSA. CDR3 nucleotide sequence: TGTGCCAGCAGCTTATTGGCAGGGGAGTCACCCCTCCACTTT. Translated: CASSLLAGESPLHF.

The CDR3 coding sequence is TGTGCCAGCAGTGTTGTCGTTGCTGAAGCTTTCTTT. Translated, it gives CASSVVVAEAFF. This chain connects TRBV11-2 to TRBJ1-1; no clear D. Trimming left V 6 bases short and J 6 bases short, with 11 bases between. This CDR3 spans 12 amino acids. Germline CDR1 SGHAT, CDR2 FQNNGV.